This entry concerns a single TCR beta chain. Its antigen is still unknown. The CDR3 consists of 13 residues. From germline, CDR1 is MNHNS and CDR2 SASEGT. With 6 bases removed from V and 1 base from J, the gap between germline ends came to 9 bases. Time point specified: neoterminal ileum biopsy at postoperative endoscopy, about 6 months after surgery. Patients were adults with ileal or ileocolonic Crohn's disease needing resection. The data were taken from a study of T cell repertoires in ileal Crohn's disease. Study background: All patients had surgery for stricturing (approximately 61%) or penetrating (around 39%) disease. General study findings and limits: Mucosal expansions were suggested to be mainly CD8 T cells.

TCRB immunosequencing input was about 520 nanograms of biopsy DNA per sample. The table came from immunoSEQ multiplex PCR; TCRdb's copy has only in-frame clones and leaves some out. The sample gives about 17,000 clones, around 70% of which show up once; about 4% is in the top ten. The specimen sequenced was ileal tissue. V and J are TRBV6-1 and TRBJ1-1; D possibly corresponds to TRBD1 (6 bases). The TCR comes from an adult with Crohn's disease. The CDR3 coding sequence is TGTGCCAGCAGCACAGGGCCGAACACTGAAGCTTTCTTT. Translating gives CASSTGPNTEAFF.